This entry lists 25 T cell receptor beta chains sequenced from one sample in a study of T cells in women clearing cervical HPV infection. The assay was immunoSEQ multiplex PCR, and TCRdb's table has in-frame clones only and misses some. This sample contains tens of thousands of clones. The sample comprised blood buffy coat. These receptor sequences come from a woman between 18 and 75 years old with a cervical HPV16 infection that either progressed to CIN3+ or cleared (not recorded which).

A note on this clone: Sequencing ends 3 residues short of the CDR3 end; the germline J gene provides the rest. This chain uses TRBV14 with TRBJ2-5; 10 nucleotides align to TRBD1. Germline V gene data show CDR1 as SGHDN and CDR2 as FVKESK. V was pared by 5 bases and J by 2 bases, with 5 bases of the junction left unmatched. This CDR3 is 15 amino acids long. Partial CDR3 DNA: TGTGCCAGCAGCTCGACAGGGGGCTGGCAAGAGACC. It codes for CASSSTGGWQET. The complete CDR3 reads CASSSTGGWQETQYF.

Details on this clone: The CDR3 extends 3 residues past the end of the read, so its final part is completed from the germline J gene. The chain recombines TRBV10-3 with TRBJ2-7; TRBD1 might be the D (6 bases). V lost 0 bases, J lost 3 bases, and 12 bases lay in between. From germline, CDR1 is ENHRY and CDR2 SYGVKD. This CDR3 is built from 15 residues. CDR3 DNA, as far as it was read: TGTGCCATCAGTGAGTCCTGGACAGCGAACTACGAG. Protein: CAISESWTANYE. The whole CDR3 region reads CAISESWTANYEQYF.

About this clone: The observed sequence ends 3 residues before the CDR3 terminus, with the missing tail filled in from the germline J gene. V gene TRBV6-2 or TRBV6-3 combines with J gene TRBJ2-3; D gene ambiguous. Germline V lookup: CDR1 MNHEY, CDR2 SVGEGT. The CDR3 has 15 residues. Incomplete CDR3 DNA: TGTGCCAGCAGTTCGCGGCTACTGAACAATCAGCCG. Translation: CASSSRLLNNQP. In full, the CDR3 is CASSSRLLNNQPQYF.

A word on this clone: The CDR3 end is not reached by the read, which stops 3 residues before it; the germline J gene fills it in. The chain carries TRBV20-1 and TRBJ1-4; 7 bases are a match to TRBD1. CDR3 size: 15 residues. Germline V gene sequence: CDR1 DFQATT, CDR2 SNEGSKA (reference sequence). The CDR3 region is CSARTSGTDSSPLFF. The CDR3 DNA, read in part, is TGCAGTGCTAGAACCTCCGGGACAGACTCTTCACCA.

Details on this clone: From the germline J gene comes the end of the CDR3, since the read stops 3 residues before it. The rearrangement uses TRBV12-5 and TRBJ2-7; weak D call: TRBD2 (6 bases). The CDR3 sequence is 14 residues long. Looked up from germline, CDR1 is LGHNT and CDR2 is FRNRAP. Trimming removed 5 bases from V and 2 bases from J, with 13 bases in between. CDR3 sequence: CASGPGVPPYEQYF. Partial CDR3 DNA: TGTGCTAGTGGTCCGGGGGTACCTCCCTACGAG.

On this clone: The read comes to an end 3 residues before the CDR3 does, leaving the germline J gene to fill in the end. The chain recombines TRBV16 with TRBJ1-2; the D gene is possibly TRBD1 (5 bases). Trimming cost V 4 bases and J 5 bases, with 11 bases left between them. The germline CDR1 and CDR2 sequences are KGHSY and FQNENV. The CDR3 is made up of 13 amino acids. The CDR3 is CASSPLQVYGYTF. The DNA read from the CDR3 is TGTGCCAGCAGCCCCTTACAGGTTTATGGC.

CDR3 amino acids: CASSYTPGQEFLEAFF. CDR3 bases read: TGTGCCAGCAGCTACACCCCAGGACAGGAGTTCCTTGAA. The V call is TRBV5-4, the J call TRBJ1-1, with 7 bases fitting TRBD1. The read ends 3 residues shy of where the CDR3 ends; the end is completed using the germline J gene. The CDR3 is 16 residues long. The J segment lost 7 bases and the V segment lost 3 bases, leaving 15 bases of the junction unmatched. Germline loops: CDR1 SGHNT, CDR2 YYREEE (reference sequence).

Details on this clone: The read terminates 3 residues ahead of where the CDR3 ends, so the germline J gene completes it. The V gene is TRBV18, the J gene TRBJ1-2, with D unclear. The CDR3 consists of 14 residues. Germline CDR1 reads KGHSH; CDR2 reads LQKENI. CDR3 amino acids: CASSPVEGTDDYTF. The DNA read from the CDR3 is TGTGCCAGCTCACCGGTCGAGGGTACCGACGAC.

For this clone: The missing CDR3 end, 3 residues past where the read stops, is filled in from the germline J gene. The gene calls are TRBV20-1 and TRBJ2-7; 7 positions agree with TRBD2. The V gene end was trimmed by 6 bases and the J gene end by 6 bases; junction bases not matched to a gene: 8. Germline CDR1 DFQATT, CDR2 SNEGSKA (reference sequence). There are 12 residues in the CDR3. The CDR3 is CSAGGTSSEQYF. CDR3 bases read: TGCAGTGCGGGGGGGACTTCTAGCGAG.

For this clone: Read data end 3 residues before the CDR3 end; the end is taken from the germline J gene. This chain joins TRBV20-1 and TRBJ1-5; D may be TRBD1 (5 bases). Trimming took 2 bases from V and 5 from J, leaving 13 bases between them. This CDR3 is built from 14 residues. Germline lookup yields CDR1 DFQATT and CDR2 SNEGSKA (reference sequence). The CDR3: CSARIPREDQPQHF. The CDR3 bases that were read are TGCAGTGCTAGAATACCCAGGGAAGATCAGCCC.

About this clone: The read finishes 3 residues shy of the CDR3 end, and the germline J gene is used to complete it. The V and J genes are TRBV6-1 and TRBJ2-3; D gene ambiguous. Germline CDR1 MNHNS, CDR2 SASEGT. This CDR3 spans 16 amino acids. The part of the CDR3 DNA that was read is TGTGCCAGCAGTGAAGCGCTTGGAGTGACTCAAGAGACG. Encoded protein: CASSEALGVTQET. The CDR3 reads in full as CASSEALGVTQETQYF.

Remarks on this clone: The CDR3 end is not reached by the read, which stops 3 residues before it; the germline J gene fills it in. The rearrangement uses TRBV29-1 and TRBJ2-6; D may be TRBD2 (7 bases). Between the trimmed V and J ends, which lost 5 bases and 0 bases, there was a span of 8 bases. The CDR3 is 14 amino acids. Per germline, CDR1 SQVTM and CDR2 ANQGSEA. The CDR3 reads CSVRGGSGANVLTF. Partial CDR3 DNA: TGCAGCGTTAGGGGGGGCTCTGGGGCCAACGTC.

As for this clone: Read sequence stops 3 residues before the CDR3 end, and the germline J gene provides the missing end. This chain joins TRBV19 and TRBJ2-7, with 8 bases matching TRBD2. Losses at the gene ends were 5 bases for V and 0 bases for J; bases not matched to a gene: 18. The CDR3 spans 19 residues. The germline CDR1 and CDR2 sequences are LNHDA and SQIVND (reference sequence). The CDR3 DNA, read in part, is TGTGCCAGTAGTCTAGGAGCGGGGGACTGGAAATCGACCTCCTACGAG. Translation: CASSLGAGDWKSTSYE. The entire CDR3 protein reads CASSLGAGDWKSTSYEQYF.

As regards this clone: Read coverage stops 3 residues before the CDR3 terminus; the germline J gene supplies the remainder. V is TRBV7-6 and J is TRBJ2-7, with a weak D call TRBD2 (6 bases). This CDR3 is 14 amino acids long. Trimming took 5 bases from V and 4 from J, leaving 15 bases between them. Germline V gene lookup returns CDR1 SGHVS and CDR2 FNYEAQ. The CDR3 sequence: CASSLKDGTYEQYF. CDR3 bases read: TGTGCCAGCAGCCTTAAGGACGGGACTTACGAG.

Details on this clone: The read is 3 residues too short to cover the CDR3 end, so that end is filled in from the germline J gene. This chain uses TRBV12-5 with TRBJ1-6, with 7 bases aligning to TRBD1. From germline, CDR1 is LGHNT and CDR2 FRNRAP. The CDR3 totals 15 residues. With V trimmed by 4 bases and J by 10 bases, 10 bases remained unmatched. Incomplete CDR3 DNA: TGTGCTAGTGGTTACCGGACAGGACCAGGGTCACCC. As protein: CASGYRTGPGSP. From start to end, the CDR3 is CASGYRTGPGSPLHF.

The sequenced CDR3 bases are TGTGCCAGCAGCCAAAATCGGGGGGTGGGGGGCGGTGGC. Residues: CASSQNRGVGGGG. Given in full, the CDR3 is CASSQNRGVGGGGYTF. The chain combines TRBV4-2 with TRBJ1-2; possible D gene TRBD1, 6 bases. Read coverage stops 3 residues before the CDR3 terminus; the germline J gene supplies the remainder. V was pared by 2 bases and J by 7 bases, with 20 bases between. This CDR3 is built from 16 residues. Germline CDR1 is LGHNA and CDR2 is YNFKEQ.

Remarks on this clone: The sequence runs out 3 residues before the end of the CDR3; the remainder is reconstructed from the germline J gene. The J gene is TRBJ1-2, the V gene TRBV6-2 or TRBV6-3, with TRBD1 as a possible D gene (6 bases). This CDR3 is built from 16 residues. Germline CDR1 and CDR2: MNHEY and SVGEGT. CDR3 sequence reads: CASSNPPGRGGPGYTF. The CDR3 DNA, read in part, is TGTGCCAGCAGTAACCCGCCTGGGCGGGGGGGCCCCGGG.

Turning to this clone: With the read ending 3 residues before the CDR3 end, the germline J gene is used to fill in that end. The chain is built from TRBV20-1 and TRBJ1-1; possible D gene TRBD1, 5 bases. V was clipped by 2 bases and J by 2 bases, with 12 bases between them. CDR3 size: 14 residues. The germline V gene encodes CDR1 DFQATT and CDR2 SNEGSKA (reference sequence). This CDR3 is CSARPYRINTEAFF. The DNA read from the CDR3 is TGCAGTGCTAGACCGTACAGGATCAACACTGAA.

To note about this clone: The CDR3 is cut off 3 residues early in the read; its end comes from the germline J gene. The chain joins TRBV5-1 to TRBJ2-2; weak D call: TRBD1 (5 bases). CDR3 length: 15 residues. Germline assignment: CDR1 SGHRS and CDR2 YFSETQ. The CDR3 here is CASSLERTGANVLFF. Incomplete CDR3 DNA: TGCGCCAGCAGCCTGGAGAGAACTGGGGCCAACGTG.

On this clone: The observed sequence ends 3 residues before the CDR3 terminus, with the missing tail filled in from the germline J gene. The V gene is TRBV20-1, the J gene TRBJ1-3; D is perhaps TRBD1 (6 bases). Trimming removed 4 bases from V and 5 bases from J, with 12 bases in between. The CDR3 is 13 amino acids. From germline, CDR1 is DFQATT and CDR2 SNEGSKA (reference sequence). The sequenced part of the CDR3 DNA is TGCAGTGCTATTCAGGGGATTAGAAACACC. Protein: CSAIQGIRNT. The whole CDR3 sequence reads CSAIQGIRNTIYF.

As regards this clone: The read falls 3 residues short of the CDR3 end, and the missing part is taken from the germline J gene. The chain carries TRBV9 and TRBJ2-7, with 14 nucleotides matching TRBD2. Germline CDR1 and CDR2: SGDLS and YYNGEE. The CDR3 has 15 residues. V was clipped by 2 bases and J by 6 bases; unmatched bases: 4. Partial CDR3 DNA: TGTGCCAGCAGCGTCCAAGGACTAGCGGGGGGCGAG. Protein: CASSVQGLAGGE. In full, the CDR3 is CASSVQGLAGGEQYF.

For this clone: The CDR3 end is not reached by the read, which stops 3 residues before it; the germline J gene fills it in. The rearrangement links TRBV30 to TRBJ2-3; perhaps TRBD1 as D (6 bases). V was clipped by 3 bases and J by 2 bases, with 12 bases between them. The germline CDR1 and CDR2 sequences are GTSNPN and SVGIG (reference sequence). This CDR3 has 14 residues. The CDR3 DNA, read in part, is TGTGCCTGGAGGAACAGGGAGCCCACAGATACG. Its protein is CAWRNREPTDT. The full CDR3 protein reads CAWRNREPTDTQYF.

As concerns this clone: The read ends 3 residues before the CDR3 terminus; that terminus is restored from the germline J gene. The chain combines TRBV5-1 with TRBJ2-3; 9 bases line up with TRBD2. The germline V gene has CDR1 SGHRS and CDR2 YFSETQ. There are 15 residues in the CDR3. V trimming: 4 bases; J trimming: 1 base; junction bases outside the gene matches: 4. This CDR3 is CASSDPSGGTDTQYF. CDR3 DNA (partial): TGCGCCAGCAGCGACCCTAGCGGGGGCACAGATACG. Using reference TRBV5-1 and TRBJ2-3 for the parts outside the CDR3, the full variable domain is KAGVTQTPRYLIKTRGQQVTLSCSPISGHRSVSWYQQTPGQGLQFLFEYFSETQRNKGNFPGRFSGRQFSNSRSEMNVSTLELGDSALYLCASSDPSGGTDTQYFGPGTRLTVL.

Worth noting for this clone: The CDR3 end lies 3 residues beyond the end of the read and is filled in from the germline J gene. This chain connects TRBV13 to TRBJ2-1; D is ambiguous. The germline V gene has CDR1 PRHDT and CDR2 FYEKMQ (reference sequence). The V end was cut by 5 bases, the J end by 4 bases, with 18 bases between. This CDR3 contains 16 residues. The covered CDR3 bases are TGTGCCAGCAGCCGCAAGTCTCAGAAACAATACAATGAG. Translated, it gives CASSRKSQKQYNE. The whole CDR3 sequence reads CASSRKSQKQYNEQFF.

On this clone itself: The CDR3 is cut off 3 residues early in the read; its end comes from the germline J gene. The chain combines TRBV5-4 with TRBJ2-2; unclear D gene. Trimming removed 0 bases from V and 4 bases from J, with 4 bases in between. CDR1 SGHNT and CDR2 YYREEE come from the germline V gene (reference sequence). This CDR3 spans 13 amino acids. CDR3 sequence: CASSLELTGELFF. The covered CDR3 bases are TGTGCCAGCAGCTTGGAGCTCACCGGGGAG. Looking up the rest from reference TRBV5-4 and TRBJ2-2 gives the full variable domain: ETGVTQSPTHLIKTRGQQVTLRCSSQSGHNTVSWYQQALGQGPQFIFQYYREEENGRGNFPPRFSGLQFPNYSSELNVNALELDDSALYLCASSLELTGELFFGEGSRLTVL.